The 2 T cell receptor beta chains below all came from one sample that was sequenced in a study of graft-versus-host responses after intestinal transplantation. Some clones are missing from TCRdb's copy, which holds only in-frame ones; the method was immunoSEQ multiplex PCR. The sample lists about 26,000 clones, 82% occurring once. Antigens of these TCRs are unknown. Sequencing used unstimulated CD4+ T cells sorted from spleen or lymph node cells, obtained before intestinal transplant. The receptors here all came from a human donor who received an intestinal transplant.

This chain links TRBV27 with TRBJ2-3, with 7 bases identical to TRBD2. Germline values: CDR1 MNHEY, CDR2 SMNVEV (reference sequence). There are 16 residues in the CDR3. V was pared by 3 bases and J by 2 bases, with 8 bases of the junction left unmatched. The CDR3: CASSLSLAVFTDTQYF. The CDR3 DNA follows: TGTGCCAGCAGTTTGAGTCTAGCGGTTTTCACAGATACGCAGTATTTT.

The chain links TRBV12-5 to TRBJ2-3; D gene ambiguous. Germline assignment: CDR1 LGHNT and CDR2 FRNRAP. The V gene lost 6 bases and the J gene lost 3 bases, with 7 bases spanning the gap. The CDR3 length is 12 residues. This chain's CDR3 is CASGDRTDTQYF. CDR3 bases: TGTGCTAGTGGCGATCGGACAGATACGCAGTATTTT.